The source of this TCR beta chain is a study of cytomegalovirus exposure and HLA in healthy donors. The overall study: Earlier work reported some 110 million unique TCR beta sequences from roughly 180 million T cells. Study-level findings and limits: In an earlier analysis, in 587 donors, most V segments appeared productive either ~87% or ~30% of the time. A later analysis revealed that TCR association rates differed between HLA loci, peaking at DRB1 and bottoming out at HLA-C.

Looked up from germline, CDR1 is SGHNT and CDR2 is YENEEA. The CDR3 consists of 15 residues. Trimming took off 5 bases at V and 4 bases at J, with 15 bases between the two ends. PCR employed 60 Vbeta and 13 Jbeta primers. Only in-frame clones appear in the TCRdb table, and some are missing; sequencing was by immunoSEQ multiplex PCR. Among about 100,000 clones listed, about 76% were seen once. Concerning this clone itself: Its target is unknown.

The chain carries TRBV11-3 and TRBJ2-4; a weak D match, TRBD2 (5 bases). Sequencing was performed on PBMCs. The receptor comes from a man aged 35 to 55 in good health and CMV-seropositive. The CDR3 region is CASSPGVGGKNIQYF. CDR3 nucleotide sequence: TGTGCCAGCAGCCCCGGAGTCGGCGGGAAAAACATTCAGTACTTC. The full variable domain, rest sourced from reference TRBV11-3 and TRBJ2-4, is EAGVVQSPRYKIIEKKQPVAFWCNPISGHNTLYWYLQNLGQGPELLIRYENEEAVDDSQLPKDRFSAERLKGVDSTLKIQPAELGDSAVYLCASSPGVGGKNIQYFGAGTRLSVL.